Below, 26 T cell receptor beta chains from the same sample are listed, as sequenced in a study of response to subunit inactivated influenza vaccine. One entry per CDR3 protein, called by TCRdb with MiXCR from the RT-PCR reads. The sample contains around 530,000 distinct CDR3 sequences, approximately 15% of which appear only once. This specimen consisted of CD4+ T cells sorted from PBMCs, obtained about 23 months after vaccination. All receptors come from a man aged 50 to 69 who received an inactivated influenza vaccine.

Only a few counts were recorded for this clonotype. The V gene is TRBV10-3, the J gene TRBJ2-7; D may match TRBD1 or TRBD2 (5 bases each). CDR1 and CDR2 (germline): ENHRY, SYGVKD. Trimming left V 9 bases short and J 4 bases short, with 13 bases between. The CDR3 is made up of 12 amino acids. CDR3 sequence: CAIGDGFYEQYF. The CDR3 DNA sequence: TGTGCCATAGGGGACGGCTTTTACGAGCAGTACTTC.

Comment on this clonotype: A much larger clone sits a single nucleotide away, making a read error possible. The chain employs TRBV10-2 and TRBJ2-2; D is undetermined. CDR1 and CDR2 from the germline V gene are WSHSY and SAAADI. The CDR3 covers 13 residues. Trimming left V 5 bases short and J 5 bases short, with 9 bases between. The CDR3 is CASSYIGTGELFF. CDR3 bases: TGCGCCAGCAGTTATATAGGTACCGGGGAGCTGTTTTTT.

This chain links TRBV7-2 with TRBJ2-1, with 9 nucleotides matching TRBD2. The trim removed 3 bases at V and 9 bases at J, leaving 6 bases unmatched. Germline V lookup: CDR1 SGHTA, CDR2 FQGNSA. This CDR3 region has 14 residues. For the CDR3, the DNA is TGTGCCAGCAGCTTTAGCGGGGGCCGGGGTGAGCAGTTCTTC. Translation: CASSFSGGRGEQFF.

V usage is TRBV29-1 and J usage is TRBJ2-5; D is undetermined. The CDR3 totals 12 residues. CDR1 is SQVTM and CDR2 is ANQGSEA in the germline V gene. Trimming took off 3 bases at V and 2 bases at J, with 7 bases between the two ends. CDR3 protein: CSVDSSQETQYF. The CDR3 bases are TGCAGCGTTGATAGCAGTCAAGAGACCCAGTACTTC.

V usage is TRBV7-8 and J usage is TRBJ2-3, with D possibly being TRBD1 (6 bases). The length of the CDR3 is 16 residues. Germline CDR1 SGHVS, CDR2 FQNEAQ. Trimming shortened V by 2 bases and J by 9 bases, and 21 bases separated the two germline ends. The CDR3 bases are TGTGCCAGCAGCTTAAGGCCGGGACAATCGCGCGAGACGCAGTATTTT. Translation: CASSLRPGQSRETQYF.

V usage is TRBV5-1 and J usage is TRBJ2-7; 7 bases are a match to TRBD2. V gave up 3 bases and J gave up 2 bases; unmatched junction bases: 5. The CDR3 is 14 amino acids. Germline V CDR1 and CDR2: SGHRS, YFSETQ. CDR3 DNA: TGCGCCAGCAGCTGGGCGGGAGAAGCCTACGAGCAGTACTTC. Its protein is CASSWAGEAYEQYF.

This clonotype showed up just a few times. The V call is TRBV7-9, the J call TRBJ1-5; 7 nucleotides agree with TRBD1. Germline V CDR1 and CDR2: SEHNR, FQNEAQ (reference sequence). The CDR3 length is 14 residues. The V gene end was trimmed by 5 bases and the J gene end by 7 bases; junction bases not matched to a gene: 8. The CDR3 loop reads CASSPTGRRQPQHF. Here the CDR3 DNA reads TGTGCCAGCAGCCCGACAGGGCGACGACAGCCCCAGCATTTT.

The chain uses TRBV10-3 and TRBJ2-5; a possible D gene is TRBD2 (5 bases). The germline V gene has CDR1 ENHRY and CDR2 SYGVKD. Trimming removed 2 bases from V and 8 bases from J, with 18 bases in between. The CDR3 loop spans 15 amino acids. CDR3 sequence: CAISEAADSGVTQYF. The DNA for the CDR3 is TGTGCCATCAGTGAGGCGGCGGACTCCGGGGTAACCCAGTACTTC.

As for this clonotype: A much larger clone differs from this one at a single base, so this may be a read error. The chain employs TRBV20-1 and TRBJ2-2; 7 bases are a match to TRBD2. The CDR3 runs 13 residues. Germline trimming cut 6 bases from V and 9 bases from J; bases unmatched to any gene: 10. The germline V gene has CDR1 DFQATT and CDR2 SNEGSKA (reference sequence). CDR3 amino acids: CSAAGETTRELFF. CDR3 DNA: TGCAGTGCGGCGGGGGAGACGACCCGGGAGCTGTTTTTT.

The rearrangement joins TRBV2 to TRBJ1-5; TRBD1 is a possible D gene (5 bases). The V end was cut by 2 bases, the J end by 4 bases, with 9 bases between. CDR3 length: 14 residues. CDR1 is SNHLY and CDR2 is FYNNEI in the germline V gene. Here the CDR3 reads CASSEQGLNQPQHF. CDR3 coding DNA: TGTGCCAGCAGTGAACAGGGTCTTAATCAGCCCCAGCATTTT.

The CDR3 DNA follows: TGTGCCAGCTCACCGGTAGCGGGGGGATCGGATACGCAGTATTTT. It codes for CASSPVAGGSDTQYF. V is TRBV18 and J is TRBJ2-3; the match to TRBD2 covers 10 bases. The CDR3 spans 15 residues. Per germline, CDR1 KGHSH and CDR2 LQKENI. Unmatched junction bases numbered 6, after V lost 3 bases and J lost 6 bases.

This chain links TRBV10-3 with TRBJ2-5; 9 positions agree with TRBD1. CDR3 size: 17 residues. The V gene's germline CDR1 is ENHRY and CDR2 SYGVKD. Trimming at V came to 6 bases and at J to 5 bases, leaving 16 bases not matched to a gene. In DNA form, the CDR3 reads TGTGCCATCAGCGCCGGGACAGGGAATGGGGATTGGGAGACCCAGTACTTC. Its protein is CAISAGTGNGDWETQYF.

CDR3 in amino acids: CATSSEETQYF. CDR3 bases: TGTGCCACCAGCAGCGAAGAGACCCAGTACTTC. The V gene is TRBV15, the J gene TRBJ2-5; D is unclear. CDR3 length equals 11 residues. CDR1 is LNHNV and CDR2 is YYDKDF in the germline V gene (reference sequence). Trimming took 3 bases from V and 3 from J, leaving 2 bases between them.

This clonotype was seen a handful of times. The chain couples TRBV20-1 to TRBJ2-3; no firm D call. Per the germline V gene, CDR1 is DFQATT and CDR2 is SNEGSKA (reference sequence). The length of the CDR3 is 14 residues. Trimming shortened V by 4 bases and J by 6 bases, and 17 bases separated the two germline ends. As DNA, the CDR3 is TGCAGTGCTAATGTGGTGTGGGCGCAGGATACGCAGTATTTT. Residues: CSANVVWAQDTQYF.

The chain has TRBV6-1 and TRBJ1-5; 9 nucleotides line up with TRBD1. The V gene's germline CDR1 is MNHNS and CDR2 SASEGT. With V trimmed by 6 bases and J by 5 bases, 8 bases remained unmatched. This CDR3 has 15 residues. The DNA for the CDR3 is TGTGCCAGCAGCCGGACAGGGGAACTCTATCAGCCCCAGCATTTT. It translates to CASSRTGELYQPQHF.

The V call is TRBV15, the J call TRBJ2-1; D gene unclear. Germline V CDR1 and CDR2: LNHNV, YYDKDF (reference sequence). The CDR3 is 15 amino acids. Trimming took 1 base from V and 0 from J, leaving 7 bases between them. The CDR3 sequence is CATSRGLDSYNEQFF. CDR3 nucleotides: TGTGCCACCAGCAGAGGGCTTGACTCCTACAATGAGCAGTTCTTC.

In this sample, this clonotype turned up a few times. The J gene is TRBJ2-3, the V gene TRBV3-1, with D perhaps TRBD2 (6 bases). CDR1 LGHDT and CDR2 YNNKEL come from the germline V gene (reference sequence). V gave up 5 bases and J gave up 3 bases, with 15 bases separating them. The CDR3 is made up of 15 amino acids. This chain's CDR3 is CASSGLPWKTDTQYF. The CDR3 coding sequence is TGTGCCAGCAGCGGACTACCTTGGAAGACAGATACGCAGTATTTT.

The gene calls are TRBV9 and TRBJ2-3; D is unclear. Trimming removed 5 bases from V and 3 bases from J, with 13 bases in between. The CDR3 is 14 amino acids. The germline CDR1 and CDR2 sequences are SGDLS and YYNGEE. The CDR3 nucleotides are TGTGCCAGCAGACAAACCAGCGTTACAGATACGCAGTATTTT. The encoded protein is CASRQTSVTDTQYF.

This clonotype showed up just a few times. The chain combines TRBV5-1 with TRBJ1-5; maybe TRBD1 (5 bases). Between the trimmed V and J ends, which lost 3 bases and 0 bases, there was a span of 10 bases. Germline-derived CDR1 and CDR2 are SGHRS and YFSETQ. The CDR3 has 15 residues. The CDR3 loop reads CASSWDGDSNQPQHF. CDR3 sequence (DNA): TGCGCCAGCAGCTGGGACGGAGATAGCAATCAGCCCCAGCATTTT.

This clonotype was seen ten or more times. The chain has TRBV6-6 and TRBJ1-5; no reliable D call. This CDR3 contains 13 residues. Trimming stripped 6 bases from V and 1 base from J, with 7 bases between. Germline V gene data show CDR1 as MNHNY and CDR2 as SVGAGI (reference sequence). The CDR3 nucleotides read TGTGCCAGCAGGATCGACAGCAATCAGCCCCAGCATTTT. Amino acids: CASRIDSNQPQHF.

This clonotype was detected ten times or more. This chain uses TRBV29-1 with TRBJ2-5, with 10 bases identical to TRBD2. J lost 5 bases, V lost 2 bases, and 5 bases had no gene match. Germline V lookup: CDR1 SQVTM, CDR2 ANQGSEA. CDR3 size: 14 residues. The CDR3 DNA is TGCAGCGTTGAATACTCTAGCGGGAGTGAGACCCAGTACTTC. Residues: CSVEYSSGSETQYF.

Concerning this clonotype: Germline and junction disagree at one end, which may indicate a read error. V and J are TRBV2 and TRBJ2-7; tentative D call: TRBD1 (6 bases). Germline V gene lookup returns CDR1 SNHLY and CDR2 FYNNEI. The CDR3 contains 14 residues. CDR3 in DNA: TGCGCCAGCAGTAGACAGGCGAGCTCCTACGAGCAGTACTTC. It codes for CASSRQASSYEQYF.

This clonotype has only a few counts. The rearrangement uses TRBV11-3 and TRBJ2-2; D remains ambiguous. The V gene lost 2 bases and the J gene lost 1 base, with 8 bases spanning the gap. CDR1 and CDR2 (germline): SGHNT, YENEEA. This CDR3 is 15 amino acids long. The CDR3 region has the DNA TGTGCCAGCAGCTTAACGACACGGAACACCGGGGAGCTGTTTTTT. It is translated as CASSLTTRNTGELFF.

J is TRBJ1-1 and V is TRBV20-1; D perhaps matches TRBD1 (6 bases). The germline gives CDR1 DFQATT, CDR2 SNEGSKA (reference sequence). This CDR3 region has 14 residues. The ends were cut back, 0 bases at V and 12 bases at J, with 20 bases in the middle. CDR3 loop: CSARDSGRGRLTFF. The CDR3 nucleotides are TGCAGTGCTAGAGATTCGGGGCGGGGGCGCTTAACTTTCTTT.

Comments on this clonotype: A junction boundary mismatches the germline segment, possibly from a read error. The CDR3 sequence is CASSLAARHSSGANILTF. For the CDR3, the DNA is TGCGCCAGCAGCTTGGCAGCCCGGCATAGCTCTGGGGCCAACATCCTGACTTTC. The rearrangement links TRBV5-1 to TRBJ2-6; the D gene is possibly TRBD1 (5 bases). CDR1 SGHRS and CDR2 YFSETQ come from the germline V gene. This CDR3 spans 18 amino acids. Together with reference TRBV5-1 and TRBJ2-6, the CDR3 gives the full variable domain: KAGVTQTPRYLIKTRGQQVTLSCSPISGHRSVSWYQQTPGQGLQFLFEYFSETQRNKGNFPGRFSGRQFSNSRSEMNVSTLELGDSALYLCASSLAARHSSGANILTFGAGSRLTVL.

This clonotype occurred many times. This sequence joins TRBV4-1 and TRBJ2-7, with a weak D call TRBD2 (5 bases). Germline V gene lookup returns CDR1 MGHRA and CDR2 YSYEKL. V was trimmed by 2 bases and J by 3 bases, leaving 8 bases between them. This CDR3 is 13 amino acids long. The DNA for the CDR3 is TGCGCCAGCAGCCAATGGGAGTACTACGAGCAGTACTTC. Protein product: CASSQWEYYEQYF.